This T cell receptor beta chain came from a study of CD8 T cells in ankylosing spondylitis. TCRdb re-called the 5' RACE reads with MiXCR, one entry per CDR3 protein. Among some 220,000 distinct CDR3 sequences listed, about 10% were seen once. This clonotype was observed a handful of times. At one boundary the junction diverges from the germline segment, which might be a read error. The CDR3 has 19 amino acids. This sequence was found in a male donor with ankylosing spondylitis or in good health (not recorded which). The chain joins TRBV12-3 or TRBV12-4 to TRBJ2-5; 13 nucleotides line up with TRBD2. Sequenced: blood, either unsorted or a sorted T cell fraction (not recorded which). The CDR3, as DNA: TGTACCAGCTGTTTAGCGTCCGGACTAGCGGGAGAACGGCAAGAGACCCAGTACTTC. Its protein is CTSCLASGLAGERQETQYF.